The 9 T cell receptor beta chains below come from one sample, sequenced in a study of cytomegalovirus exposure and HLA in healthy donors. PCR used 60 Vbeta primers and 13 Jbeta primers. Here immunoSEQ multiplex PCR was the method, and the copy in TCRdb shows in-frame clones only, minus some. The table has fewer than 200,000 clones, approximately 72% seen once. Sample: PBMCs. The receptors here all came from a man in his fifties in good health and CMV-seronegative.

The chain couples TRBV6-4 to TRBJ1-4, with no clear D. The germline V gene encodes CDR1 MRHNA and CDR2 SNTAGT. The CDR3 totals 13 residues. Between the trimmed V and J ends, which lost 1 base and 10 bases, there was a span of 10 bases. The CDR3 protein is CASSDWKGGKLFF. Here the CDR3 DNA reads TGTGCCAGCAGTGACTGGAAGGGAGGAAAACTGTTTTTT.

CDR3: CASNPSRGSTYEQYF. In DNA, the CDR3 is TGTGCCAGCAATCCTAGTAGAGGCAGCACCTACGAGCAGTACTTC. This chain connects TRBV7-9 to TRBJ2-7; D gene uncertain. Germline CDR1 SEHNR, CDR2 FQNEAQ (reference sequence). The CDR3 is made up of 15 amino acids. V dropped 7 bases and J dropped 2 bases, with 18 bases sitting between them. Full variable domain (remainder filled in from reference TRBV7-9 and TRBJ2-7): DTGVSQNPRHKITKRGQNVTFRCDPISEHNRLYWYRQTLGQGPEFLTYFQNEAQLEKSRLLSDRFSAERPKGSFSTLEIQRTEQGDSAMYLCASNPSRGSTYEQYFGPGTRLTVT.

This clone was detected a few times. J is TRBJ1-5 and V is TRBV7-8; 9 bases are shared with TRBD1. V was pared by 5 bases and J by 5 bases, with 1 base of the junction left unmatched. Germline-derived CDR1 and CDR2 are SGHVS and FQNEAQ. The CDR3 is made up of 13 amino acids. CDR3 in amino acids: CASSRQGDQPQHF. The CDR3 DNA sequence: TGTGCCAGCAGCCGACAGGGGGATCAGCCCCAGCATTTT.

The rearrangement links TRBV19 to TRBJ1-2; D uncertain. Trimming stripped 0 bases from V and 7 bases from J, with 15 bases between. Per the germline V gene, CDR1 is LNHDA and CDR2 is SQIVND (reference sequence). The CDR3 spans 15 residues. This CDR3 is CASSIDRRGISGYTF. Here the CDR3 DNA reads TGTGCCAGTAGTATAGATCGCCGGGGAATTAGTGGCTACACCTTC.

The rearrangement joins TRBV7-9 to TRBJ2-7, with D possibly matching TRBD2 (7 bases). This CDR3 has 15 residues. V was shortened by 5 bases and J by 0 bases, with 14 bases between the two germline ends. Germline V gene sequence: CDR1 SEHNR, CDR2 FQNEAQ (reference sequence). CDR3 residues: CASSNLGGGSYEQYF. The CDR3 DNA reads TGTGCCAGCAGCAATCTGGGAGGGGGCTCCTACGAGCAGTACTTC.

The sample holds a few counts of this clone. This chain connects TRBV10-1 to TRBJ2-7, with 10 bases identical to TRBD1. J gave up 5 bases and V 4 bases, and 2 bases lay outside the gene matches. CDR1 and CDR2 from the germline V gene are WNHNN and SYGVQD (reference sequence). CDR3 size: 13 residues. CDR3 in DNA: TGCGCCAGCAGTGGGGGGACAGGGGACGAGCAGTACTTC. It codes for CASSGGTGDEQYF.

The genes are TRBV20-1 and TRBJ1-2, with 8 bases that match TRBD1. Looked up from germline, CDR1 is DFQATT and CDR2 is SNEGSKA (reference sequence). The CDR3 has 11 residues. The CDR3 here is CSAGTGGKNTF. CDR3 coding DNA: TGCAGCGCCGGGACAGGAGGGAAGAACACCTTC.

This chain uses TRBV27 with TRBJ2-2; D may be TRBD1 (5 bases). With 4 bases removed from V and 6 bases from J, the gap between germline ends came to 15 bases. The CDR3 spans 15 residues. Germline CDR1 MNHEY, CDR2 SMNVEV (reference sequence). DNA for the CDR3: TGTGCCAGCAGTTCGCAGGGAAAGATGGCCGGGGAGCTGTTTTTT. It is translated as CASSSQGKMAGELFF.

This chain connects TRBV4-1 to TRBJ2-7, with 9 bases aligning to TRBD1. The CDR3 loop spans 18 amino acids. After removal of 0 bases from V and 5 bases from J, the junction contained 14 bases not matched to a gene. Germline V gene sequence: CDR1 MGHRA, CDR2 YSYEKL. CDR3 DNA sequence: TGCGCCAGCAGCCAAGATAAAGCCCTTGGGACAGGGTGGAACGAGCAGTACTTC. Translated: CASSQDKALGTGWNEQYF.